The 9 T cell receptor beta chains below all came from one sample that was sequenced in a study of T cells after yellow fever vaccination. TCRdb reprocessed the 5' RACE reads with MiXCR, giving one entry per CDR3 protein. This sample yields some 300,000 distinct CDR3 sequences, of which around 8.6% are seen a single time; 3% to 3.5% belongs to the top ten. The input for sequencing was CD4+ T cells sorted from PBMCs, taken 5 days after the yellow fever booster vaccination. The receptors were gathered from a man aged 18 to 29 who received the YFV17D yellow fever vaccine.

In its sample, this clonotype was seen a few times. The CDR3 sequence: CSARDRRQGGYEQYV. The CDR3 DNA reads as TGCAGTGCTAGAGATAGGCGACAGGGTGGGTACGAGCAGTACGTC. The chain carries TRBV20-1 and TRBJ2-7, with 7 bases that match TRBD1. The germline V gene has CDR1 DFQATT and CDR2 SNEGSKA (reference sequence). This CDR3 has 15 amino acids. V shed 0 bases and J 4 bases; nucleotides not matched to a gene: 9.

The rearrangement uses TRBV18 and TRBJ2-3, with 10 bases that match TRBD2. Germline V gene lookup returns CDR1 KGHSH and CDR2 LQKENI. V shed 6 bases and J 1 base; nucleotides not matched to a gene: 7. The CDR3 is 16 amino acids. The CDR3 bases are TGTGCCAGCTCTCCTCTAGCGGGGGACGGCACAGATACGCAGTATTTT. Amino acid sequence: CASSPLAGDGTDTQYF. The entire variable domain, with the rest obtained from reference TRBV18 and TRBJ2-3, is as follows: NAGVMQNPRHLVRRRGQEARLRCSPMKGHSHVYWYRQLPEEGLKFMVYLQKENIIDESGMPKERFSAEFPKEGPSILRIQQVVRGDSAAYFCASSPLAGDGTDTQYFGPGTRLTVL.

The genes are TRBV7-9 and TRBJ2-1, with TRBD2 matching 10 bases. Unmatched junction bases numbered 6, after V lost 6 bases and J lost 1 base. The CDR3 loop spans 16 amino acids. Germline CDR1 is SEHNR and CDR2 is FQNEAQ (reference sequence). The CDR3 bases are TGTGCCAGCAGAAGAGCGGGGGGGGAGTCCTACAATGAGCAGTTCTTC. Amino acids: CASRRAGGESYNEQFF.

The chain is built from TRBV4-2 and TRBJ2-3; the D gene is possibly TRBD1 (6 bases). The CDR3 contains 19 residues. V gave up 4 bases and J gave up 4 bases, with 27 bases separating them. In germline, CDR1 is LGHNA, CDR2 YNFKEQ. CDR3 DNA sequence: TGTGCCAGCAGCCGGGACCCGTATCTAAGGCTAGGGGGATCAGATACGCAGTATTTT. Its translation is CASSRDPYLRLGGSDTQYF.

This clonotype was counted only a few times. This sequence joins TRBV3-1 and TRBJ1-4; D unclear. The germline CDR1 and CDR2 sequences are LGHDT and YNNKEL (reference sequence). The CDR3 spans 14 residues. Trimming left V 0 bases short and J 11 bases short, with 13 bases between. In DNA form, the CDR3 reads TGTGCCAGCAGCCAAGAAGGGATCGCGAAGAAACTGTTTTTT. This codes for CASSQEGIAKKLFF.

The rearrangement joins TRBV6-5 to TRBJ1-2, with 7 bases aligning to TRBD1. The CDR3 has 16 residues. Per the germline V gene, CDR1 is MNHEY and CDR2 is SVGAGI. V lost 5 bases to trimming and J lost 5 bases; unmatched junction nucleotides: 14. CDR3: CASSGPQGRGAYGYTF. CDR3 in DNA: TGTGCCAGCAGTGGCCCACAGGGGCGAGGGGCTTATGGCTACACCTTC.

This clonotype has at least ten counts. The V and J genes are TRBV19 and TRBJ1-2; the match to TRBD1 covers 7 bases. Looked up from germline, CDR1 is LNHDA and CDR2 is SQIVND (reference sequence). Trimming cost V 8 bases and J 5 bases; bases outside gene matches: 17. This CDR3 has 16 amino acids. The CDR3 spells CASGGNSGQWGYGYTF. The CDR3, as DNA: TGTGCCAGTGGGGGCAATTCGGGACAGTGGGGATATGGCTACACCTTC. The entire variable domain, with the rest obtained from reference TRBV19 and TRBJ1-2, is as follows: DGGITQSPKYLFRKEGQNVTLSCEQNLNHDAMYWYRQDPGQGLRLIYYSQIVNDFQKGDIAEGYSVSREKKESFPLTVTSAQKNPTAFYLCASGGNSGQWGYGYTFGSGTRLTVV.

This clonotype was seen a handful of times. Here the CDR3 DNA reads TGTGCCAGCAGGGGGACAGGGGACCCGACTGGGGCCAACGTCCTGACTTTC. Protein sequence: CASRGTGDPTGANVLTF. The chain recombines TRBV5-8 with TRBJ2-6, with 10 bases lining up with TRBD1. CDR1 and CDR2 (germline): SGHTS, YDEGEE. The ends lost 5 bases at V and 2 bases at J; junction bases unmatched: 7. This CDR3 has 17 residues.

The rearrangement joins TRBV5-1 to TRBJ2-1; D is perhaps TRBD2 (6 bases). The germline V and J ends were trimmed by 3 bases and 5 bases, with 18 bases remaining between them. From germline, CDR1 is SGHRS and CDR2 YFSETQ. CDR3 size: 16 residues. The chain's CDR3 is CASSSDVGGPHNEQFF. The CDR3 region has the DNA TGCGCCAGCAGCTCTGACGTCGGGGGTCCGCACAATGAGCAGTTCTTC.